This T cell receptor beta chain was identified in a study of CD8 T cells in Susac syndrome. V gave up 4 bases and J gave up 2 bases, with 13 bases separating them. This CDR3 contains 15 residues. CDR1 KGHSH and CDR2 LQKENI come from the germline V gene. It was with random hexamers that roughly 0.45 to 1 ug RNA was reverse transcribed. TCRdb analysed the immunoSEQ multiplex PCR reads with MiXCR anew, one entry per CDR3 protein. The sample holds some 97,000 distinct CDR3 sequences; 95% are singletons and the top ten take 0.3%. Sequencing was done on a sample of CD8+ T cells from PBMCs. This sequence originates from a human donor with Susac syndrome. This chain links TRBV18 with TRBJ2-3; D possibly uses TRBD1 or TRBD2 (5 bases each). In DNA, the CDR3 is TGTGCCAGCTCACGCCGGGACGGCAACACAGATACGCAGTATTTT. This translates into CASSRRDGNTDTQYF.